What follows describes a single T cell receptor (beta chain). This clone was observed a single time. The antigen it binds to is not known. No base quality information exists; no much larger clone differs at one position. This sample is part of a study of blood T cell repertoires in COVID-19 (dated by TCRdb to 2018 to 2020). With respect to the entire study: Collaborator samples came from the United States, Italy and Spain and covered acute and convalescent phases of COVID-19. The prospective study material was composed of cDNA or gDNA derived from T cells, B-cell-depleted T cells, or PBMCs. Subjects who had been exposed to COVID-19, were actively infected with it, or had recovered from it provided the deeply sampled blood TCRbeta repertoires that made up the dataset. A freely available public database, intended as a resource for researchers studying the immune response to SARS-CoV-2, is where the repertoires were released. Samples came from the ongoing ImmuneRACE study (first 160 participants) plus 1,254 subjects from 6 global collaborators. Nearly every sample came with metadata listing a de-identified subject ID, COVID-19 status, age in years and sex. HLA class I and class II types, where available, came from metadata supplied by the sample provider rather than from assay-based typing. Results the study describes overall, beyond this receptor: The amount of clinical and demographic metadata varied by source and participant and was provided uncurated.

The germline V gene sets CDR1 to SGHAT and CDR2 to FQNNGV. The CDR3, cysteine through phenylalanine, is 19 amino acids long. This entry keeps only the CDR3 DNA: 57 bases, framed from base 1. V has 4 bases trimmed and J has 0 bases trimmed; junction bases matching no gene number 11. TCRbeta CDR3 regions were amplified from genomic DNA by means of the immunoSEQ Assay, a bias-controlled multiplex PCR. The authors' analysis ran thus. The number of nucleated cells in each sample was estimated by amplification of reference gene primers within the assay. To quantify the absolute abundance of each unique TCRbeta CDR3 rearrangement, sequence reads were collapsed and filtered. Productive Simpson clonality was computed per sample as the square root of Simpson's diversity index over productive rearrangements. Drawn from immuneACCESS, this table holds only the in-frame rearrangements with V and J called that TCRdb kept. Clones are partly lost; checked studies trace under half to an unresolved V gene and leave the rest unexplained. Clone size and the V and J calls come from that table; the DNA yielded D and trimming. In all, the sample holds fewer than 250,000 clones, and around 90% of those were seen once. The leading ten clones occupy approximately 2.9% of the sample.

The collaborating institutions used their own protocols to collect whole blood in K2EDTA tubes. For TCRbeta analysis, collaborators shipped samples in one of three forms: frozen whole blood, isolated PBMCs, or DNA extracted from either of those sample types. The TCR originated in a man in his fifties or sixties with acute or convalescent COVID-19. The sequence joins TRBV11-2 to TRBJ2-1, and 11 junctional nucleotides match TRBD2. The sequenced sample was peripheral blood. The nucleotide sequence is TGTGCCAGCAGCTCCCCTATGGGTAGCGGGGGGGGCTCCTACAATGAGCAGTTCTTC. It encodes CASSSPMGSGGGSYNEQFF.